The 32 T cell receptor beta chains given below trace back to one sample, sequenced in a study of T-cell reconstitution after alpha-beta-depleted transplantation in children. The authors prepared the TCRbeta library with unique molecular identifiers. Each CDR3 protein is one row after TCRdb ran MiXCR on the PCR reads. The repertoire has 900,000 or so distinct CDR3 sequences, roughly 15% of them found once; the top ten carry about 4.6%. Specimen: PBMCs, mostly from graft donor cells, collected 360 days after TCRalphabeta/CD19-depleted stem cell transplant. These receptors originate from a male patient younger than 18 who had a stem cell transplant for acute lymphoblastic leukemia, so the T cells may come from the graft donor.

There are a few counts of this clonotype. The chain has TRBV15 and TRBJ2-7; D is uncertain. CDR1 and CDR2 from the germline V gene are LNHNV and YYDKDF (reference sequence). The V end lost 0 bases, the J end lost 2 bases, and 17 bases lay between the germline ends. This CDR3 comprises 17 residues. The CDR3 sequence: CATSRDSRAIGPYEQYF. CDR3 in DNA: TGTGCCACCAGCAGAGATTCTAGGGCCATAGGGCCCTACGAGCAGTACTTC.

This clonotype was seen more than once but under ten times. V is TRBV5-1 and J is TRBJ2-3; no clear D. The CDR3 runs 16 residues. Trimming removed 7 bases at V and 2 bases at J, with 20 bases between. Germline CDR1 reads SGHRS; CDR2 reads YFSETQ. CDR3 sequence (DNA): TGCGCCAGCCGCTGGACCAGGCCCGAAATCACAGATACGCAGTATTTT. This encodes CASRWTRPEITDTQYF.

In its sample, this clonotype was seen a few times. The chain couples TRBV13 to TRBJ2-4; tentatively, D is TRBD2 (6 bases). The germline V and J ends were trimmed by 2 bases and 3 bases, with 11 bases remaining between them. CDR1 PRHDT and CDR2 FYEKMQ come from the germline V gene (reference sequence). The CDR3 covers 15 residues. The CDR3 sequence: CASSLWDGGKNIQYF. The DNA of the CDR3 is TGTGCCAGCAGCTTATGGGACGGGGGCAAAAACATTCAGTACTTC.

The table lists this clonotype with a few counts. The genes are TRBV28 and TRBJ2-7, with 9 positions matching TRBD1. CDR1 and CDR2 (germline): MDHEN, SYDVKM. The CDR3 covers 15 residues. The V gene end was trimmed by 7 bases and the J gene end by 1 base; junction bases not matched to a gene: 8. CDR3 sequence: CASITGTGYSYEQYF. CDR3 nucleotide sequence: TGTGCCAGCATTACCGGGACAGGGTATTCCTACGAGCAGTACTTC.

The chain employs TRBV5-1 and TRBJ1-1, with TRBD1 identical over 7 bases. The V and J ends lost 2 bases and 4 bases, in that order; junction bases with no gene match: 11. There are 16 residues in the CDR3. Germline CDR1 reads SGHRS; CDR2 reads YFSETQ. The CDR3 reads CASSLYRGTRGTEAFF. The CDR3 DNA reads TGCGCCAGCAGCTTATACAGGGGCACGAGAGGCACTGAAGCTTTCTTT.

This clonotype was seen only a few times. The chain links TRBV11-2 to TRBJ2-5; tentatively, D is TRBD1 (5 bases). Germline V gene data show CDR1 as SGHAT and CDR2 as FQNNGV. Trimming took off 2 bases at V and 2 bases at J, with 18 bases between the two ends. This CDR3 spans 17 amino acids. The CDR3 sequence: CASSLYAGPQPQETQYF. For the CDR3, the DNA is TGTGCCAGCAGCTTATACGCAGGGCCACAACCTCAAGAGACCCAGTACTTC. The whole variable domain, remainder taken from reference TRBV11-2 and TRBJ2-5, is EAGVAQSPRYKIIEKRQSVAFWCNPISGHATLYWYQQILGQGPKLLIQFQNNGVVDDSQLPKDRFSAERLKGVDSTLKIQPAKLEDSAVYLCASSLYAGPQPQETQYFGPGTRLLVL.

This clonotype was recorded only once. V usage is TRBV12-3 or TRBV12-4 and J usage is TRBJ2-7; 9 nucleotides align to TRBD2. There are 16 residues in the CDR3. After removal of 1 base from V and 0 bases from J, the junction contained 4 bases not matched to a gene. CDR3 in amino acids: CASSLGLAALSYEQYF. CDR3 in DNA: TGTGCCAGCAGTTTAGGACTAGCGGCCCTCTCCTACGAGCAGTACTTC.

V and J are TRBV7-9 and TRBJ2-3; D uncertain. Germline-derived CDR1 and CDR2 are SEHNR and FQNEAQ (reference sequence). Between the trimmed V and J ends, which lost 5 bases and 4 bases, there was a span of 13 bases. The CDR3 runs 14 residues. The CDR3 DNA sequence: TGTGCCAGCAGCCGCCCCAGCCAAGCAGATACGCAGTATTTT. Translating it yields CASSRPSQADTQYF.

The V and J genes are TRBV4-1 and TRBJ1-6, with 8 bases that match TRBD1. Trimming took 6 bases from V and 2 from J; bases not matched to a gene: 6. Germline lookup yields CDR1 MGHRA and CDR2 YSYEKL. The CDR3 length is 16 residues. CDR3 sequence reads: CASRPWTGTYNSPLHF. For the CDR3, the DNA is TGCGCCAGCAGACCTTGGACAGGGACCTATAATTCACCCCTCCACTTT.

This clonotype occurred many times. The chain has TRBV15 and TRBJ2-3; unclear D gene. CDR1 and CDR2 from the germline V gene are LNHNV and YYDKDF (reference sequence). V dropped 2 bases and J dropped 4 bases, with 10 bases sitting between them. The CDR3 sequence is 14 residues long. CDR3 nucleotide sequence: TGTGCCACCAGCAGAATACCCCGATCAGATACGCAGTATTTT. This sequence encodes CATSRIPRSDTQYF.

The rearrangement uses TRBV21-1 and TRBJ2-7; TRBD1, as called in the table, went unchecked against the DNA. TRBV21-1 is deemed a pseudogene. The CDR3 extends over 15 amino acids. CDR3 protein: CASTRIQQGEGEQYF. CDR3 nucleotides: TGTGCCAGCACCCGGATTCAACAGGGGGAGGGCGAGCAGTACTTC.

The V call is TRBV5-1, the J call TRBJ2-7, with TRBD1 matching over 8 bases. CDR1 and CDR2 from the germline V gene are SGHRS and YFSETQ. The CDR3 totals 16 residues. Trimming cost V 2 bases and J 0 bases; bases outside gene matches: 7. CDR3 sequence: CASSLAGGVISYEQYF. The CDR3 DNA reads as TGCGCCAGCAGCTTAGCAGGGGGCGTTATCTCCTACGAGCAGTACTTC. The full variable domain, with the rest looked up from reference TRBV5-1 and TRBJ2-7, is KAGVTQTPRYLIKTRGQQVTLSCSPISGHRSVSWYQQTPGQGLQFLFEYFSETQRNKGNFPGRFSGRQFSNSRSEMNVSTLELGDSALYLCASSLAGGVISYEQYFGPGTRLTVT.

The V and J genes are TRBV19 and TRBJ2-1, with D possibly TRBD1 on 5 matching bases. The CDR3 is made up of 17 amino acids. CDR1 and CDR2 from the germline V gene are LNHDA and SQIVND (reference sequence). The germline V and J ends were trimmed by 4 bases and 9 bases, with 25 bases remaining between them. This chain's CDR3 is CASSTRLQGNYGVEQFF. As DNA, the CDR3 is TGTGCCAGTAGTACCCGACTCCAGGGTAATTACGGCGTTGAGCAGTTCTTC.

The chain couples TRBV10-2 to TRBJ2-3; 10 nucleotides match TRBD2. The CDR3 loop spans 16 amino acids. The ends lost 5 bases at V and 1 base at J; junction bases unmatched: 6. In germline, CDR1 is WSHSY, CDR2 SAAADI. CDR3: CASSYGLAAGTDTQYF. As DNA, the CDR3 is TGCGCCAGCAGTTACGGACTAGCGGCGGGCACAGATACGCAGTATTTT.

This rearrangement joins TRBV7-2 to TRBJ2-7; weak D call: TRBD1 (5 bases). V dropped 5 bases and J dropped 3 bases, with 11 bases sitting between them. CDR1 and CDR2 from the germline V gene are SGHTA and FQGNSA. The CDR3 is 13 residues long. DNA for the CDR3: TGTGCCAGCAGCCATGGACAAGTCTACGAGCAGTACTTC. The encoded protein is CASSHGQVYEQYF. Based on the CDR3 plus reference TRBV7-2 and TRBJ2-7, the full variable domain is GAGVSQSPSNKVTEKGKDVELRCDPISGHTALYWYRQSLGQGLEFLIYFQGNSAPDKSGLPSDRFSAERTGGSVSTLTIQRTQQEDSAVYLCASSHGQVYEQYFGPGTRLTVT.

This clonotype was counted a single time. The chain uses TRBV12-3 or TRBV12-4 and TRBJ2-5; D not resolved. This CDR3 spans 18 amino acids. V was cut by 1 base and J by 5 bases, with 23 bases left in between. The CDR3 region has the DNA TGTGCCAGCAGTTTAGGGGTAGCCAGCTCCCCCAGTTGGGAGACCCAGTACTTC. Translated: CASSLGVASSPSWETQYF.

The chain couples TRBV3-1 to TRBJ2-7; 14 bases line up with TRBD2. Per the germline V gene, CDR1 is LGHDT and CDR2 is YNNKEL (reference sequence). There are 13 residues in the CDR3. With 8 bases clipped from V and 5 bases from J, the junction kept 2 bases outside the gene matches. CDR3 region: CASGGLAGDEQYF. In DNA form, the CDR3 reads TGTGCCAGCGGGGGACTAGCGGGAGACGAGCAGTACTTC.

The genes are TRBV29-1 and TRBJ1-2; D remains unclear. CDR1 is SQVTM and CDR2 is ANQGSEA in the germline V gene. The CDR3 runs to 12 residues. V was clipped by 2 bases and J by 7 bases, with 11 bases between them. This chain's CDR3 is CSVESNHRGYTF. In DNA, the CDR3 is TGCAGCGTTGAAAGTAATCATCGTGGCTACACCTTC.

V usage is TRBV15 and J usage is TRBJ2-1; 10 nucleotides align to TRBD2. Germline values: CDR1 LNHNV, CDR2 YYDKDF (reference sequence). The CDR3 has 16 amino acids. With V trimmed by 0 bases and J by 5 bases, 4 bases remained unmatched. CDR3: CATSRDQGTSDNEQFF. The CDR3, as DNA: TGTGCCACCAGCAGAGATCAGGGGACTAGCGACAATGAGCAGTTCTTC.

This CDR3 is CASSLVGKKYGYTF. CDR3 in DNA: TGTGCCAGCAGCTTAGTGGGGAAGAAGTATGGCTACACCTTC. The V call is TRBV7-9, the J call TRBJ1-2; D remains unclear. The CDR3 is 14 amino acids. The V and J ends lost 1 base and 5 bases respectively, with 11 bases between them. Germline CDR1 SEHNR, CDR2 FQNEAQ (reference sequence). The full variable domain, with the rest looked up from reference TRBV7-9 and TRBJ1-2, is DTGVSQNPRHKITKRGQNVTFRCDPISEHNRLYWYRQTLGQGPEFLTYFQNEAQLEKSRLLSDRFSAERPKGSFSTLEIQRTEQGDSAMYLCASSLVGKKYGYTFGSGTRLTVV.

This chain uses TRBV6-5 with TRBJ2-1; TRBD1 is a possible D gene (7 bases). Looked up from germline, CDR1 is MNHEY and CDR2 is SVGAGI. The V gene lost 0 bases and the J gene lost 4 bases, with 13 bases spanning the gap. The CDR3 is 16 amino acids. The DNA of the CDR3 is TGTGCCAGCAGTTACTCGGCGGGACAGATTTACAATGAGCAGTTCTTC. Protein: CASSYSAGQIYNEQFF.

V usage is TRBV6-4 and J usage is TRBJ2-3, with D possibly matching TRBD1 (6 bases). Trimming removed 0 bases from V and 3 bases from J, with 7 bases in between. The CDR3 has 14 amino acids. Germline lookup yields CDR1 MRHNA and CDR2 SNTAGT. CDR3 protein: CASSDSGQTDTQYF. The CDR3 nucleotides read TGTGCCAGCAGTGACTCCGGACAGACAGATACGCAGTATTTT.

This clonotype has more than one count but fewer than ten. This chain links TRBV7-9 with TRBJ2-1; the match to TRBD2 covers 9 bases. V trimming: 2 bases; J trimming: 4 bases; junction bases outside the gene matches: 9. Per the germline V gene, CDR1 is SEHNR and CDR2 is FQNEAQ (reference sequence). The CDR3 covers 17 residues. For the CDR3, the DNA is TGTGCCAGCAGCTTATTTAAAAGCGGGAGGACTTACAATGAGCAGTTCTTC. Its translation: CASSLFKSGRTYNEQFF.

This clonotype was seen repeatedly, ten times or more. Here the CDR3 DNA reads TGCGCCAGCGGGCTTACTAGCACAGATACGCAGTATTTT. This translates into CASGLTSTDTQYF. The chain employs TRBV5-1 and TRBJ2-3; D is uncertain. There are 13 residues in the CDR3. The ends were cut back, 7 bases at V and 0 bases at J, with 9 bases in the middle. Germline CDR1 reads SGHRS; CDR2 reads YFSETQ.

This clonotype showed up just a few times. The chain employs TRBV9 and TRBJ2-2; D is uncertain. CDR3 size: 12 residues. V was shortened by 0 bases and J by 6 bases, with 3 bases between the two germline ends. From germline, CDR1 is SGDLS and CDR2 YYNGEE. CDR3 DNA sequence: TGTGCCAGCAGCGTAGAGGCCGGGGAGCTGTTTTTT. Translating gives CASSVEAGELFF.

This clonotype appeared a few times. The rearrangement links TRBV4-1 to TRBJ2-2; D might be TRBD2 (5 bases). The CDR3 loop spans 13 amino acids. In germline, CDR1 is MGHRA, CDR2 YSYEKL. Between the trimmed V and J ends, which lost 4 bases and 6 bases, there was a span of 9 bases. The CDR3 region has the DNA TGCGCCAGCAGCCGGAGGTCCGCCGGGGAGCTGTTTTTT. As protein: CASSRRSAGELFF.

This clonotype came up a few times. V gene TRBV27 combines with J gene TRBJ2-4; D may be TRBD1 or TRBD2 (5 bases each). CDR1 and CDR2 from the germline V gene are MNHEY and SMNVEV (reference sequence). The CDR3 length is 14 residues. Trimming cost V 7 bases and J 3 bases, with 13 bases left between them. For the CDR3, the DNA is TGTGCCAGCAAGGGGATCCGGGGCAAAAACATTCAGTACTTC. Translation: CASKGIRGKNIQYF.

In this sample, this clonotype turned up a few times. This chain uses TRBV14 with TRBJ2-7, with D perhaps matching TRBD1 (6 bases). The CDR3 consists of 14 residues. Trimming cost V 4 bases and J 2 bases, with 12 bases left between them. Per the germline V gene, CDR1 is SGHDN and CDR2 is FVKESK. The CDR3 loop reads CASSLQGIPYEQYF. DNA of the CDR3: TGTGCCAGCAGCCTACAGGGTATTCCCTACGAGCAGTACTTC. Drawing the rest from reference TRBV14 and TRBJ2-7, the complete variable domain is EAGVTQFPSHSVIEKGQTVTLRCDPISGHDNLYWYRRVMGKEIKFLLHFVKESKQDESGMPNNRFLAERTGGTYSTLKVQPAELEDSGVYFCASSLQGIPYEQYFGPGTRLTVT.

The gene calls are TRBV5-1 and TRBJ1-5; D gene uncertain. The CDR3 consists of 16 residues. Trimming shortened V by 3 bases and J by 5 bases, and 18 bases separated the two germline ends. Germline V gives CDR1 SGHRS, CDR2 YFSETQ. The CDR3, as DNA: TGCGCCAGCAGCTACGGGGTAGGGAACTATCATCAGCCCCAGCATTTT. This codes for CASSYGVGNYHQPQHF.

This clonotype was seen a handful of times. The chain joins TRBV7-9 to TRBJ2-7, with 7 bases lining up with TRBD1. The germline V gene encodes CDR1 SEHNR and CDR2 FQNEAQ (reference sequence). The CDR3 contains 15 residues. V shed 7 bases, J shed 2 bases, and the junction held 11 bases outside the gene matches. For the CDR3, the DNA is TGTGCCAGCACCCTAGGCCCGGACAGGACCTACGAGCAGTACTTC. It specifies CASTLGPDRTYEQYF.

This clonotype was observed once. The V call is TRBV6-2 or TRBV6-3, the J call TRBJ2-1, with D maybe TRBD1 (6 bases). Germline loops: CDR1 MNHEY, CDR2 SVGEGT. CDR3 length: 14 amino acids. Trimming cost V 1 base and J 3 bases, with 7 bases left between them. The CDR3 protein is CASSYWGHYNEQFF. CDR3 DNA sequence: TGTGCCAGCAGTTACTGGGGACACTACAATGAGCAGTTCTTC.

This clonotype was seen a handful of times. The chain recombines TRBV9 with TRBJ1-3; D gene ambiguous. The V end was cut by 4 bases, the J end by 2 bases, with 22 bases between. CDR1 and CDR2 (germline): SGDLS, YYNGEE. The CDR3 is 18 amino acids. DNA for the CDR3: TGTGCCAGCAGCCCCCGCTTCGTTCCCCGGCGGACTGGAAACACCATATATTTT. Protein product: CASSPRFVPRRTGNTIYF.